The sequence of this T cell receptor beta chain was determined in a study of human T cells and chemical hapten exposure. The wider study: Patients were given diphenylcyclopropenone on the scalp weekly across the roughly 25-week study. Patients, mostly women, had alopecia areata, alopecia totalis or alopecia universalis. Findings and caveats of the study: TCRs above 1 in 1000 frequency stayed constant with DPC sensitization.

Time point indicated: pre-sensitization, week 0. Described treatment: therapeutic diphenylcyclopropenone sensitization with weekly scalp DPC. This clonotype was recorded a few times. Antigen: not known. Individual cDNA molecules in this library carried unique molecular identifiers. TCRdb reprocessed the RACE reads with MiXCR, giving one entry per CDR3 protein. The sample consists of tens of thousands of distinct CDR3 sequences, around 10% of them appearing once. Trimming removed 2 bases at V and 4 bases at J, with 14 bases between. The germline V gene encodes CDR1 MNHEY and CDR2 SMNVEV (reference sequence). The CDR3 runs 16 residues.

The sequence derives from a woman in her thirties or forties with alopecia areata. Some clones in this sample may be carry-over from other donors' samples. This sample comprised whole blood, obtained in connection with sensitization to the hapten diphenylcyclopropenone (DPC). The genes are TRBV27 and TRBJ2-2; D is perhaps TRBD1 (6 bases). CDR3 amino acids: CASSLVQGWFTGELFF. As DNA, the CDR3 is TGTGCCAGCAGTTTAGTCCAGGGGTGGTTCACCGGGGAGCTGTTTTTT.